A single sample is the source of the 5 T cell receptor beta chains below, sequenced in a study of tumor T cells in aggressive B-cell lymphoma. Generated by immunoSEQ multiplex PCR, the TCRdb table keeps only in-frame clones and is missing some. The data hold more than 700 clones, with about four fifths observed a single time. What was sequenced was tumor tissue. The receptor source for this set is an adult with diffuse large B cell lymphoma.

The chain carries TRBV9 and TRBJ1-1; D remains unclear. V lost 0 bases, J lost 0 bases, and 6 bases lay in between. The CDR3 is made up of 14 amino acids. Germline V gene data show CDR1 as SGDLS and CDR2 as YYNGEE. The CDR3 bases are TGTGCCAGCAGCGTAGACAGCATGAACACTGAAGCTTTCTTT. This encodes CASSVDSMNTEAFF.

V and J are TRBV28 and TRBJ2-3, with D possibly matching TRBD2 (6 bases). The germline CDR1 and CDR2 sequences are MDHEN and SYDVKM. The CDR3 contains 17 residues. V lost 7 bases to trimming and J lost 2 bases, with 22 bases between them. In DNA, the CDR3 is TGTGCCAGCAAACCCCACAGCGGGTGGTATTCCACAGATACGCAGTATTTT. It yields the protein CASKPHSGWYSTDTQYF.

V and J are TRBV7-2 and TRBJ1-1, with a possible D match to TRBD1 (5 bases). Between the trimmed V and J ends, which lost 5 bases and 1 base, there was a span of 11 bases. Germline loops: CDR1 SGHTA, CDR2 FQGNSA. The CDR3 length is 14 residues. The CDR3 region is CASSLGAQNTEAFF. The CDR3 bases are TGTGCCAGCAGCCTTGGGGCACAGAACACTGAAGCTTTCTTT.

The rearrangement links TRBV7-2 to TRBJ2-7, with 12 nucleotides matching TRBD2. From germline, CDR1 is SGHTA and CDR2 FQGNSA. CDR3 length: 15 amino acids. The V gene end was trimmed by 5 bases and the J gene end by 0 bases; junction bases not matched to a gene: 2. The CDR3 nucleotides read TGTACCAGCAGCCCACTAGCGGGAGGCTCCTACGAGCAGTACTTC. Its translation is CTSSPLAGGSYEQYF.

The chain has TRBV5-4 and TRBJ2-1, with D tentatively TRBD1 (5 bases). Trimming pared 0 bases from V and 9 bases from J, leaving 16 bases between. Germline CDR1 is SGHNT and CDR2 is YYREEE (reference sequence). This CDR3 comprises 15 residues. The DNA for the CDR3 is TGTGCCAGCAGCTTGGGCGGTCAGGGCCTTCCTGAGCAGTTCTTC. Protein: CASSLGGQGLPEQFF.